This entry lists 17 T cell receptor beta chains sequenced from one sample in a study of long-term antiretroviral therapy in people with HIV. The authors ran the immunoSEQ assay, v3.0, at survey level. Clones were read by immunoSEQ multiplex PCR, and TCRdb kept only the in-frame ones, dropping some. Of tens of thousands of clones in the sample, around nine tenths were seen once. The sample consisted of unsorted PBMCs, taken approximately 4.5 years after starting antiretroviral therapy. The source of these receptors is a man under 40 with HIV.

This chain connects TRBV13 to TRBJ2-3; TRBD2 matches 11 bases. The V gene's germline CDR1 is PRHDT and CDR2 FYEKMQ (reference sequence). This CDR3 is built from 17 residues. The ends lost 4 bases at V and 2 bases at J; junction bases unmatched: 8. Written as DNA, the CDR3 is TGTGCCAGCAGCTGGGCCGGACTAGCGGGTAACACAGATACGCAGTATTTT. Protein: CASSWAGLAGNTDTQYF. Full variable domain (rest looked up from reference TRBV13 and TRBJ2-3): AAGVIQSPRHLIKEKRETATLKCYPIPRHDTVYWYQQGPGQDPQFLISFYEKMQSDKGSIPDRFSAQQFSDYHSELNMSSLELGDSALYFCASSWAGLAGNTDTQYFGPGTRLTVL.

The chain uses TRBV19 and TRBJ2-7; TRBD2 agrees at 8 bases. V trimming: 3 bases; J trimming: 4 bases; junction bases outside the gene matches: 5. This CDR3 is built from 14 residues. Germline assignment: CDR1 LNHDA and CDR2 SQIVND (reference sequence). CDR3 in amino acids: CASSIPGRGYEQYF. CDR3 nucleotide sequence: TGTGCCAGTAGTATCCCCGGGAGGGGATACGAGCAGTACTTC.

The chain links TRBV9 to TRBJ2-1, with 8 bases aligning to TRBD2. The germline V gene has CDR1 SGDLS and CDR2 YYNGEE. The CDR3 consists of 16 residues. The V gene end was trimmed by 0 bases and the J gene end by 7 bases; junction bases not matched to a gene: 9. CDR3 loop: CASSVAPLAGGNEQFF. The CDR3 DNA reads TGTGCCAGCAGCGTAGCTCCCCTAGCGGGCGGGAATGAGCAGTTCTTC.

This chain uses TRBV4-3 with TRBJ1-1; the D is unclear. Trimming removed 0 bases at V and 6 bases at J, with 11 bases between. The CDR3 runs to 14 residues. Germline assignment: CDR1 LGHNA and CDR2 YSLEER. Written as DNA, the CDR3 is TGCGCCAGCAGCCAAGATAAGAGATCTTCTGAAGCTTTCTTT. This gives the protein CASSQDKRSSEAFF.

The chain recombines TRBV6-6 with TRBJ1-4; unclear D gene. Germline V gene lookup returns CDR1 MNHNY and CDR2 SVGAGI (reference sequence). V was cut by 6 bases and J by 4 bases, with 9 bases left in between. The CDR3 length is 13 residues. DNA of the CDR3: TGTGCCAGCAGCCGGACGCGTAATGAAAAACTGTTTTTT. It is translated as CASSRTRNEKLFF.

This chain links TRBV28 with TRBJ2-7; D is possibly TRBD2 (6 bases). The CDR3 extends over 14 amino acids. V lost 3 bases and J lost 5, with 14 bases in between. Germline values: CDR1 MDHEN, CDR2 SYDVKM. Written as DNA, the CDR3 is TGTGCCAGCAGTTTTCCGGGGGAGGTCCACGAGCAGTACTTC. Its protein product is CASSFPGEVHEQYF.

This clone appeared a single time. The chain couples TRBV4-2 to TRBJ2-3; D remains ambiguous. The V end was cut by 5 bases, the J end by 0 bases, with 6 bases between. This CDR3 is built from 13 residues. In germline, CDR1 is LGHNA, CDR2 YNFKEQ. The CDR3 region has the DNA TGTGCCAGCAGCGGGCTAAGCACAGATACGCAGTATTTT. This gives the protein CASSGLSTDTQYF.

In DNA form, the CDR3 reads TGTGCCAGCAGCACCCTAGCGGGTACTGAGCAGTTCTTC. Amino acids: CASSTLAGTEQFF. The chain recombines TRBV5-6 with TRBJ2-1; 8 bases map to TRBD2. The V gene's germline CDR1 is SGHDT and CDR2 YYEEEE. J lost 9 bases, V lost 4 bases, and 6 bases had no gene match. The CDR3 runs to 13 residues.

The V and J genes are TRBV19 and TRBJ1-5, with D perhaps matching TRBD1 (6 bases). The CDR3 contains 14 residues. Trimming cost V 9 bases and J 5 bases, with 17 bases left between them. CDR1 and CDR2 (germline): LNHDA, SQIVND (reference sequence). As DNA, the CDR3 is TGTGCCAGGCTAGAGGACAGCCCCTATCAGCCCCAGCATTTT. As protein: CARLEDSPYQPQHF.

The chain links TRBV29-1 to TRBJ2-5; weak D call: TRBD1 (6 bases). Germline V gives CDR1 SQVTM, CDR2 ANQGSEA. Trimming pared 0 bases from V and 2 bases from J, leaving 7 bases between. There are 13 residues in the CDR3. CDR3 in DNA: TGCAGCGTTGAAGACAGGGGACAAGAGACCCAGTACTTC. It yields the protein CSVEDRGQETQYF.

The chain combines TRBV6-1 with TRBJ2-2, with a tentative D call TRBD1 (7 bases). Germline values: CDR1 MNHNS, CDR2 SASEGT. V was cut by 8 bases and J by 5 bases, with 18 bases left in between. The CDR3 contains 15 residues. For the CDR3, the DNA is TGTGCCAGCGGGAGGAGGGGGCAGTTAACCGGGGAGCTGTTTTTT. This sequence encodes CASGRRGQLTGELFF.

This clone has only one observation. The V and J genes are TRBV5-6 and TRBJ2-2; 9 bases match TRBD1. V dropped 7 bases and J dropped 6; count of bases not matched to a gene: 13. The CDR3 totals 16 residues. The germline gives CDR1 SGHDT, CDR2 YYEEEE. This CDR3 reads CASYFRDRAFAGELFF. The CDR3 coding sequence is TGTGCCAGCTATTTCCGGGACAGGGCTTTTGCCGGGGAGCTGTTTTTT.

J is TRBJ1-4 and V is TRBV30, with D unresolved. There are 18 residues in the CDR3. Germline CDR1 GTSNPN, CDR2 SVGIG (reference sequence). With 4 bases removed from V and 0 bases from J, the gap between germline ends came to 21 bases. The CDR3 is CAWTDVIFSRATNEKLFF. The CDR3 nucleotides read TGTGCCTGGACAGATGTGATTTTTTCGAGAGCAACTAATGAAAAACTGTTTTTT.

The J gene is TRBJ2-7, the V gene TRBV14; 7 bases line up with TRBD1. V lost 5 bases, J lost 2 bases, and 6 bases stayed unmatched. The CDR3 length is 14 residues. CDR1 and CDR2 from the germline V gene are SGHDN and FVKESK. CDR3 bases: TGTGCCAGCAGCAGAGCAGGGGGAGCCTACGAGCAGTACTTC. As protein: CASSRAGGAYEQYF. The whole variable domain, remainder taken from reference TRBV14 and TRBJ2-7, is EAGVTQFPSHSVIEKGQTVTLRCDPISGHDNLYWYRRVMGKEIKFLLHFVKESKQDESGMPNNRFLAERTGGTYSTLKVQPAELEDSGVYFCASSRAGGAYEQYFGPGTRLTVT.

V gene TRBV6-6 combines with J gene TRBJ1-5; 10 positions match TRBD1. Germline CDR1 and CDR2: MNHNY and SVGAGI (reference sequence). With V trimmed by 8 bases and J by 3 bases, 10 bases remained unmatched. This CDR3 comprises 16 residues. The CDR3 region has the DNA TGTGCCAGCTTTCCAAAGGACAGGGGGTCCAATCAGCCCCAGCATTTT. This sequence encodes CASFPKDRGSNQPQHF.

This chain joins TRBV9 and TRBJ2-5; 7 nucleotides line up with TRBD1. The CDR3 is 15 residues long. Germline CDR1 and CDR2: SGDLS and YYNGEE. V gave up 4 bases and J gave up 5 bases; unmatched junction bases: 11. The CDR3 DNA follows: TGTGCCAGCAGCCCGAGGAGAGACAGGGCCGAGACCCAGTACTTC. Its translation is CASSPRRDRAETQYF.

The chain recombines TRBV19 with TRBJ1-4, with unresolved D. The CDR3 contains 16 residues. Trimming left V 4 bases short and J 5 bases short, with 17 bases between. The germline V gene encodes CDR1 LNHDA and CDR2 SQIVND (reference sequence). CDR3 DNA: TGTGCCAGTAGTAGTCTCATATCCCAGAGAAATGAAAAACTGTTTTTT. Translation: CASSSLISQRNEKLFF.